This passage covers 11 T cell receptor beta chains from one sample sequenced in a study of brain metastases from non-small cell lung cancer. TCRdb keeps only in-frame clones here, not all; method: immunoSEQ multiplex PCR. The sample contains some 1,200 clones, around 82% of which appear only once. Input material: tissue from a brain metastasis. These receptors were obtained from a donor aged 40 or older with non-small cell lung cancer.

This clone ranks as large. V is TRBV19 and J is TRBJ2-3; unclear D gene. Germline-derived CDR1 and CDR2 are LNHDA and SQIVND (reference sequence). The ends were cut back, 6 bases at V and 1 base at J, with 11 bases in the middle. The CDR3 is 14 amino acids. The CDR3, as DNA: TGTGCCAGTAGCACCACTCCGGGCACAGATACGCAGTATTTT. Amino acid sequence: CASSTTPGTDTQYF.

The chain has TRBV6-1 and TRBJ2-5; unclear D gene. The CDR3 length is 15 residues. Trimming took 2 bases from V and 5 from J, leaving 15 bases between them. Germline assignment: CDR1 MNHNS and CDR2 SASEGT. As DNA, the CDR3 is TGTGCCAGCAGTGAATTCGTCAGCCTTAGGGAGACCCAGTACTTC. It yields the protein CASSEFVSLRETQYF.

In DNA, the CDR3 is TGTGCCAGCAGCTACACTGGGGAGGTGGGTGAGGGCGAGCAGTACTTC. It codes for CASSYTGEVGEGEQYF. The V and J genes are TRBV11-3 and TRBJ2-7; D is possibly TRBD2 (6 bases). Germline V gene sequence: CDR1 SGHNT, CDR2 YENEEA. The CDR3 sequence is 16 residues long. Trimming stripped 4 bases from V and 6 bases from J, with 22 bases between.

The V call is TRBV7-3, the J call TRBJ2-1; D might be TRBD1 (6 bases). The CDR3 is 13 amino acids. CDR1 is SGHTA, CDR2 FQGTGA, per germline. Deletions cut 5 bases from V and 12 bases from J, with 17 bases between. CDR3 nucleotides: TGTGCCAGCAGCCATAGTCCAGGGGATGGGCAGTTCTTC. Translated, it gives CASSHSPGDGQFF.

V usage is TRBV5-1 and J usage is TRBJ2-3; 10 bases fit TRBD2. Per germline, CDR1 SGHRS and CDR2 YFSETQ. This CDR3 has 15 residues. The V and J ends lost 4 bases and 3 bases, in that order; junction bases with no gene match: 5. CDR3 sequence: CASSTTGLATDTQYF. The CDR3 DNA reads TGCGCCAGCAGCACCACGGGACTAGCGACAGATACGCAGTATTTT. Supplemented by reference TRBV5-1 and TRBJ2-3, the full variable domain reads KAGVTQTPRYLIKTRGQQVTLSCSPISGHRSVSWYQQTPGQGLQFLFEYFSETQRNKGNFPGRFSGRQFSNSRSEMNVSTLELGDSALYLCASSTTGLATDTQYFGPGTRLTVL.

CDR3 bases: TGTGCTAGTGGTTTGCTTAATGAGCAGTTCTTC. Translating it yields CASGLLNEQFF. The rearrangement uses TRBV12-5 and TRBJ2-1; D is undetermined. CDR1 and CDR2 from the germline V gene are LGHNT and FRNRAP. V was shortened by 2 bases and J by 7 bases, with 3 bases between the two germline ends. The CDR3 totals 11 residues.

This chain links TRBV7-9 with TRBJ2-1; D is uncertain. The V end lost 4 bases, the J end lost 10 bases, and 8 bases lay between the germline ends. The CDR3 extends over 11 amino acids. The germline gives CDR1 SEHNR, CDR2 FQNEAQ (reference sequence). Written as DNA, the CDR3 is TGTGCCAGCAGCTCAGACTGGGAGCAGTTCTTC. This codes for CASSSDWEQFF.

The chain employs TRBV5-1 and TRBJ2-3; possibly TRBD2 for D (6 bases). V gave up 4 bases and J gave up 6 bases, with 18 bases separating them. Germline lookup yields CDR1 SGHRS and CDR2 YFSETQ. This CDR3 spans 15 amino acids. CDR3: CASSPSGRGSDTQYF. In DNA, the CDR3 is TGCGCCAGCAGCCCCTCGGGACGGGGGTCGGATACGCAGTATTTT.

The chain joins TRBV19 to TRBJ2-2, with D possibly matching TRBD1 (6 bases). V was cut by 7 bases and J by 1 base, with 16 bases left in between. Germline V gene sequence: CDR1 LNHDA, CDR2 SQIVND (reference sequence). The CDR3 is made up of 16 amino acids. CDR3 bases: TGTGCCAGTACTAAGCCCGGACAGCTGAACACCGGGGAGCTGTTTTTT. This codes for CASTKPGQLNTGELFF.

This rearrangement joins TRBV2 to TRBJ2-7; D unclear. CDR3 length equals 12 residues. Germline loops: CDR1 SNHLY, CDR2 FYNNEI. The ends were cut back, 3 bases at V and 1 base at J, with 4 bases in the middle. The CDR3 region is CASSDWSYEQYF. The CDR3 DNA reads as TGTGCCAGCAGTGACTGGTCCTACGAGCAGTACTTC.

This clone showed up just once. The V gene is TRBV28, the J gene TRBJ1-5; D not certain. Trimming took off 0 bases at V and 0 bases at J, with 6 bases between the two ends. CDR3 size: 15 residues. CDR1 and CDR2 (germline): MDHEN, SYDVKM. CDR3 DNA: TGTGCCAGCAGTTTATGGGGCATTAGCAATCAGCCCCAGCATTTT. Protein: CASSLWGISNQPQHF.